These T cell receptor beta chains were read from a single sample in a study of response to subunit inactivated influenza vaccine. In TCRdb, the RT-PCR reads were re-called with MiXCR into one record per CDR3 protein. The table records 600,000 to 700,000 distinct CDR3 sequences, 14% of them present only once. The material sequenced was PBMCs from blood, taken around 15 days before vaccination. The receptors here all came from a man aged 50-60 years who received an inactivated influenza vaccine. Both conserved end residues are part of each CDR3. The order of the fields is V gene, J gene, D gene, clone size, CDR3 DNA, CDR3 protein. A D gene is named only where the DNA matches it firmly. Size values are once, few and many counts, or a class for expanded clones, and some rows have none.

v_call: TRBV9; j_call: TRBJ2-5; d_call: NA; clone_size: NA; cdr3_nt: TGTGCCAGCAGCACCGGACGGGCCCAACAAGAGACCCAGTACTTC; cdr3_aa: CASSTGRAQQETQYF
v_call: TRBV6-2/TRBV6-3; j_call: TRBJ2-3; d_call: TRBD1; clone_size: few; cdr3_nt: TGTGCCAGCAGCCCCCCCGGGACAGGACACACAGATACGCAGTATTTT; cdr3_aa: CASSPPGTGHTDTQYF
v_call: TRBV10-3; j_call: TRBJ2-2; d_call: TRBD2; clone_size: few; cdr3_nt: TGTGCCATCAGTGAGTCGACTTTCTCGGGACTAGGGGACACCGGGGAGCTGTTTTTT; cdr3_aa: CAISESTFSGLGDTGELFF
v_call: TRBV4-1; j_call: TRBJ1-4; d_call: NA; clone_size: NA; cdr3_nt: TGCGCCAGCAGCTTATCGGGGGGGAGAGAGAATGAAAAACTGTTTTTT; cdr3_aa: CASSLSGGRENEKLFF
v_call: TRBV11-2; j_call: TRBJ2-3; d_call: NA; clone_size: few; cdr3_nt: TGTGCCAGCAGCTTAGTTTTTAGCAGGGTCCCAGATACGCAGTATTTT; cdr3_aa: CASSLVFSRVPDTQYF
v_call: TRBV4-3; j_call: TRBJ2-7; d_call: NA; clone_size: many; cdr3_nt: TGCGCCAGCAGCCAAGTCTACGACAGTAGCTACGAGCAGTACTTC; cdr3_aa: CASSQVYDSSYEQYF
v_call: TRBV3-1; j_call: TRBJ2-1; d_call: TRBD2; clone_size: NA; cdr3_nt: TGTGCCAGCAGCCAAAGTCGGACTAGCGGGGGGGACCACAATGAGCAGTTCTTC; cdr3_aa: CASSQSRTSGGDHNEQFF
v_call: TRBV12-3/TRBV12-4; j_call: TRBJ1-2; d_call: NA; clone_size: many; cdr3_nt: TGTGCCAGCAGTTTGGTCGGCACTATCTATGGCTACACCTTC; cdr3_aa: CASSLVGTIYGYTF
v_call: TRBV11-2; j_call: TRBJ2-7; d_call: NA; clone_size: few; cdr3_nt: TGTGCCAGCAGCTTACGGGCGAGCGAGCAGTACTTC; cdr3_aa: CASSLRASEQYF
v_call: TRBV27; j_call: TRBJ1-5; d_call: NA; clone_size: few; cdr3_nt: TGTGCCAGCAGTTTACGTCAGCCCCAGCATTTT; cdr3_aa: CASSLRQPQHF
v_call: TRBV28; j_call: TRBJ2-1; d_call: NA; clone_size: NA; cdr3_nt: TGTGCCAGCACCCCCCAGCGGGCCTCCTACAATGAGCAGTTCTTC; cdr3_aa: CASTPQRASYNEQFF
v_call: TRBV12-3/TRBV12-4; j_call: TRBJ2-2; d_call: NA; clone_size: many; cdr3_nt: TGTGCCAGCAGTTTTTTTGTTGGCGGGGAGCTGTTTTTT; cdr3_aa: CASSFFVGGELFF
v_call: TRBV27; j_call: TRBJ2-7; d_call: TRBD1; clone_size: NA; cdr3_nt: TGTGCCAGCAGTCGGACAGGGGTTGTGTACGAGCAGTACTTC; cdr3_aa: CASSRTGVVYEQYF
v_call: TRBV5-1; j_call: TRBJ2-1; d_call: TRBD1; clone_size: NA; cdr3_nt: TGCGCCAGCAGCTTGGGGATCGGACAGGGAAGGAATGAGCAGTTCTTC; cdr3_aa: CASSLGIGQGRNEQFF
v_call: TRBV6-1; j_call: TRBJ2-1; d_call: NA; clone_size: few; cdr3_nt: TGTGCCCCCAGGGGTGCCCCCTACAATGAGCAGTTCTTC; cdr3_aa: CAPRGAPYNEQFF
v_call: TRBV25-1; j_call: TRBJ2-2; d_call: TRBD2; clone_size: NA; cdr3_nt: TGTGCCAGCAGGGGGACTAGCGGGAGGGCCTCCGGTCGAAACACCGGGGAGCTGTTTTTT; cdr3_aa: CASRGTSGRASGRNTGELFF
v_call: TRBV25-1; j_call: TRBJ1-5; d_call: NA; clone_size: few; cdr3_nt: TGTGCCAGCAGTGCCGGTTCAGATAATCAGCCCCAGCATTTT; cdr3_aa: CASSAGSDNQPQHF
v_call: TRBV4-1; j_call: TRBJ2-1; d_call: NA; clone_size: NA; cdr3_nt: TGCGCCAGCAGCCAAGTCTGGAGGGAACGATACAATGAGCAGTTCTTC; cdr3_aa: CASSQVWRERYNEQFF
v_call: TRBV4-3; j_call: TRBJ1-6; d_call: TRBD1; clone_size: once; cdr3_nt: TGCGCCAGCAGCCAAGGGACAGGTTACTATAATTCACCCCTCCACTTT; cdr3_aa: CASSQGTGYYNSPLHF
v_call: TRBV4-3; j_call: TRBJ2-1; d_call: NA; clone_size: many; cdr3_nt: TGCGCCAGCAGCCAAGATATCTTAGGTGGGCACAACAATGAGCAGTTCTTC; cdr3_aa: CASSQDILGGHNNEQFF
v_call: TRBV10-2; j_call: TRBJ2-7; d_call: NA; clone_size: few; cdr3_nt: TGCGCCAGCAGTGAGGAGGTGGGACTGAGGTACGAGCAGTACTTC; cdr3_aa: CASSEEVGLRYEQYF
v_call: TRBV6-2/TRBV6-3; j_call: TRBJ2-4; d_call: TRBD1; clone_size: few; cdr3_nt: TGTGCCAGCACCTGGACAGGGGGGAACATTCAGTACTTC; cdr3_aa: CASTWTGGNIQYF
v_call: TRBV2; j_call: TRBJ2-5; d_call: NA; clone_size: once; cdr3_nt: TGTGCCAGCAGTGAATTCGCTGCGCAAGAGACCCAGTACTTC; cdr3_aa: CASSEFAAQETQYF
v_call: TRBV28; j_call: TRBJ2-5; d_call: TRBD2; clone_size: many; cdr3_nt: TGTGCCAGCAGCCCCCAACTAGCGGGAGGGCAAGAGACCCAGTACTTC; cdr3_aa: CASSPQLAGGQETQYF
v_call: TRBV29-1; j_call: TRBJ2-5; d_call: TRBD1; clone_size: NA; cdr3_nt: TGCAGCGGGGGAGACAGGGCCGAGACCCAGTACTTC; cdr3_aa: CSGGDRAETQYF
v_call: TRBV19; j_call: TRBJ2-1; d_call: TRBD2; clone_size: few; cdr3_nt: TGTGCCAGTAGTGCTAGATATATAGCGGGCAGGCCCCGTGATGAGCAGTTCTTC; cdr3_aa: CASSARYIAGRPRDEQFF
v_call: TRBV29-1; j_call: TRBJ2-7; d_call: TRBD1; clone_size: NA; cdr3_nt: TGCAGCGTTGTAGGTCCGGGACAGTACCCCTCCTACGAGCAGTACTTC; cdr3_aa: CSVVGPGQYPSYEQYF
v_call: TRBV29-1; j_call: TRBJ1-2; d_call: NA; clone_size: few; cdr3_nt: TGCAGCGTTGCGGACGGCTACTATGGCTACACCTTC; cdr3_aa: CSVADGYYGYTF
v_call: TRBV5-1; j_call: TRBJ2-1; d_call: NA; clone_size: NA; cdr3_nt: TGCGCCAGCAAGGAGTTCGGAGAGTCCTACAATGAGCAGTTCTTC; cdr3_aa: CASKEFGESYNEQFF
v_call: TRBV20-1; j_call: TRBJ2-5; d_call: NA; clone_size: few; cdr3_nt: TGCAGTGCCCAGGCGGGCCCTAAGGCAGAGACCCAGTACTTC; cdr3_aa: CSAQAGPKAETQYF
v_call: TRBV5-1; j_call: TRBJ2-7; d_call: NA; clone_size: few; cdr3_nt: TGCGCCAGCAGCTTAGCCCAGGCAGGATACGAGCAGTACTTC; cdr3_aa: CASSLAQAGYEQYF
v_call: TRBV28; j_call: TRBJ1-4; d_call: NA; clone_size: NA; cdr3_nt: TGTGCGTCTTGTCTATCCCTGAATGAAAAACTGTTTTTT; cdr3_aa: CASCLSLNEKLFF
v_call: TRBV7-8; j_call: TRBJ2-3; d_call: TRBD2; clone_size: NA; cdr3_nt: TGTGCCAGCAGCCTTGCCTCAGCGGGGGGGCCTGATACGCAGTATTTT; cdr3_aa: CASSLASAGGPDTQYF
v_call: TRBV5-1; j_call: TRBJ2-5; d_call: NA; clone_size: NA; cdr3_nt: TGCGCCAGCAGCTGGGGCTCCGGGGAAGAGACCCAGTACTTC; cdr3_aa: CASSWGSGEETQYF
v_call: TRBV12-3/TRBV12-4; j_call: TRBJ2-2; d_call: NA; clone_size: few; cdr3_nt: TGTGCCAGCAGTTTAGCGACGGGGCTTAACACCGGGGAGCTGTTTTTT; cdr3_aa: CASSLATGLNTGELFF
v_call: TRBV27; j_call: TRBJ1-6; d_call: NA; clone_size: NA; cdr3_nt: TGTGCCAGCAGTACCCGCCTCGCCGCCCGGGGTAATTCACCCCTCCACTTT; cdr3_aa: CASSTRLAARGNSPLHF
v_call: TRBV4-2; j_call: TRBJ2-2; d_call: NA; clone_size: NA; cdr3_nt: NA; cdr3_aa: CATLAGGGRRGAVFF
v_call: TRBV7-8; j_call: TRBJ2-4; d_call: NA; clone_size: many; cdr3_nt: TGTGCCAGCAGCTTAGAGGACAGTCAAGCCAAAAACATTCAGTACTTC; cdr3_aa: CASSLEDSQAKNIQYF
v_call: TRBV18; j_call: TRBJ1-1; d_call: NA; clone_size: NA; cdr3_nt: TGTGCCAGCTCAACAGCGAGTGAACCTTTCTTT; cdr3_aa: CASSTASEPFF
v_call: TRBV12-3/TRBV12-4; j_call: TRBJ1-1; d_call: NA; clone_size: few; cdr3_nt: TGTGCCAGCAGTCCGGCGGACAGAAAATCTGAAGCTTTCTTT; cdr3_aa: CASSPADRKSEAFF
v_call: TRBV7-9; j_call: TRBJ2-2; d_call: NA; clone_size: many; cdr3_nt: TGTGCCAGCACCTCGTATGCCGGGGAGCTGTTTTTT; cdr3_aa: CASTSYAGELFF
v_call: TRBV27; j_call: TRBJ2-2; d_call: NA; clone_size: few; cdr3_nt: TGTGCCAGCAGTTTCGAAGGGTTAAACACCGGGGAGCTGTTTTTT; cdr3_aa: CASSFEGLNTGELFF
v_call: TRBV5-6; j_call: TRBJ2-1; d_call: NA; clone_size: NA; cdr3_nt: TGTGCCAGCAGCCTACCGTTGACAGAAGCTCATGAGCAGTTCTTC; cdr3_aa: CASSLPLTEAHEQFF
v_call: TRBV20-1; j_call: TRBJ2-2; d_call: NA; clone_size: NA; cdr3_nt: TGCAGTGCTAGGCGTCGCAGAGGGATCTCCGGGGAGCTGTTTTTT; cdr3_aa: CSARRRRGISGELFF